A selection of T cell receptor beta chains follows, all from one sample in a study of T cell repertoires in cytomegalovirus infection. For these receptors, no antigen is known. From the reads, TCRdb called clonotypes with MiXCR, one entry per CDR3 protein. The sample includes roughly 80,000 distinct CDR3 sequences, roughly a quarter of them seen just once. The specimen comprised CD8+ T cells from cultured PBMCs, sampled from culture after CMV antigen stimulation. Every receptor here comes from a human donor in good health (CMV status not recorded). Some clones in this sample may be carry-over from other donors' samples. Both conserved end residues are part of each CDR3. The D gene is left open where the match is weak. Expanded clones get a size class; other rows say once, few or many, or leave the size out.

d_gene	j_gene	v_gene	abundance	CDR3aa	CDR3nt
NA	TRBJ1-2	TRBV19	few	CASSPGGGAKTF	TGTGCCAGTAGTCCCGGTGGAGGGGCTAAAACCTTC
TRBD1	TRBJ2-7	TRBV5-1	few	CASSLRTGINEQYF	TGCGCCAGCAGCTTGAGGACAGGGATCAACGAGCAGTACTTC
TRBD2	TRBJ2-3	TRBV4-3	few	CASSQLAGSTDTQYF	TGCGCCAGCAGCCAATTAGCGGGTAGCACAGATACGCAGTATTTT
TRBD2	TRBJ2-3	TRBV2	few	CASSASASGATDTQYF	TGTGCCAGCAGCGCCAGCGCTAGCGGGGCAACAGATACGCAGTATTTT
TRBD1	TRBJ2-1	TRBV19	NA	CPSSMTGGWNNEQFF	TGTCCCAGTAGTATGACAGGGGGGTGGAACAATGAGCAGTTCTTC
TRBD1	TRBJ1-2	TRBV19	NA	CASGDRLSGYTF	TGTGCCAGTGGGGACAGGTTGAGTGGCTACACCTTC
TRBD1	TRBJ1-5	TRBV12-3/TRBV12-4	few	CASSSTGGDQPQHF	TGTGCCAGCAGTTCTACAGGGGGCGATCAGCCCCAGCATTTT
NA	TRBJ2-4	TRBV27	many	CASSWLGSTKNIQYF	TGTGCCAGCAGTTGGTTAGGGTCAACCAAAAACATTCAGTACTTC
NA	TRBJ1-1	TRBV20-1	NA	CSAKTAIGWMGTEAFF	TGCAGTGCCAAAACCGCGATTGGTTGGATGGGAACTGAAGCTTTCTTT
NA	TRBJ2-7	TRBV20-1	NA	CSARSVAGSSYEQYF	TGCAGTGCTAGAAGTGTGGCGGGAAGCTCCTACGAGCAGTACTTC
TRBD1	TRBJ1-1	TRBV19	NA	CGTGKNMNTEAFF	TGTGGGACAGGGAAGAACATGAACACTGAAGCTTTCTTT
TRBD1	TRBJ2-2	TRBV14	NA	CASSLWTGSGELFF	TGTGCCAGCAGCCTGTGGACAGGGTCCGGGGAGCTGTTTTTT
NA	TRBJ1-1	TRBV5-6	many	CASSFGTLNTEAFF	TGTGCCAGCAGCTTCGGGACACTGAACACTGAAGCTTTCTTT
NA	TRBJ1-1	TRBV6-1	many	CASISARRAFNTEAFF	TGTGCCAGCATCTCCGCCCGGAGGGCTTTCAACACTGAAGCTTTCTTT
NA	TRBJ2-2	TRBV6-5	NA	CASSEDLAGELFF	TGTGCCAGCAGTGAGGATCTGGCCGGGGAGCTGTTTTTT
NA	TRBJ1-1	TRBV5-6	few	CASGFDLEGTEAFF	TGTGCCAGCGGCTTCGACCTGGAAGGCACTGAAGCTTTCTTT
TRBD1	TRBJ1-5	TRBV7-9	few	CASSLEGQGALNQPQHF	TGTGCCAGCAGCTTAGAGGGACAGGGGGCGCTTAATCAGCCCCAGCATTTT
NA	TRBJ2-2	TRBV6-2/TRBV6-3	few	CASSPGAWELFF	TGTGCCAGCAGCCCCGGGGCGTGGGAGCTGTTTTTT
NA	TRBJ1-1	TRBV5-4	few	CASSERGVNTEAFF	TGTGCCAGCAGCGAGCGCGGTGTGAACACTGAAGCTTTCTTT
TRBD2	TRBJ2-1	TRBV7-2	few	CASSFGWTSGSFEQFF	TGTGCCAGCAGCTTTGGGTGGACTAGCGGGTCGTTTGAGCAGTTCTTC
TRBD2	TRBJ2-7	TRBV4-3	NA	CASSQDRTGLAGREQYF	TGCGCCAGCAGCCAAGATAGGACTGGACTAGCAGGACGCGAGCAGTACTTC
NA	TRBJ2-7	TRBV5-4	many	CASSLSGASYEQYF	TGTGCCAGCAGCTTGTCCGGCGCCTCCTACGAGCAGTACTTC
NA	TRBJ2-2	TRBV20-1	NA	CSASDGKGELFF	TGCAGTGCTAGTGACGGGAAGGGGGAGCTGTTTTTT
NA	TRBJ1-6	TRBV13	NA	CASSLQGMDSPLHF	TGTGCCAGCAGCTTGCAGGGGATGGATTCACCCCTCCACTTT
TRBD2	TRBJ2-7	TRBV20-1	many	CSARPRGLAGGFHGYEQYF	TGCAGTGCTAGACCACGGGGACTAGCGGGAGGTTTTCACGGGTACGAGCAGTACTTC
TRBD2	TRBJ2-2	TRBV6-8	NA	CASSLKWLAGDTGELFF	TGTGCCAGCAGTCTAAAATGGCTAGCGGGGGACACCGGGGAGCTGTTTTTT
NA	TRBJ2-3	TRBV7-6	few	CASTGAPSTDTQYF	TGTGCCAGCACCGGGGCCCCTAGCACAGATACGCAGTATTTT
TRBD2	TRBJ2-2	TRBV6-2/TRBV6-3	few	CASTQRGLAGVGTGELFF	TGTGCCAGCACCCAACGGGGACTAGCGGGAGTAGGCACCGGGGAGCTGTTTTTT
TRBD2	TRBJ2-3	TRBV12-3/TRBV12-4	NA	CASWGGVDTQYF	TGTGCCAGCTGGGGGGGGGTGGATACGCAGTATTTT
NA	TRBJ2-1	TRBV7-3	many	CASSSPGTQGNEQFF	TGTGCCAGCAGCTCCCCCGGGACTCAAGGGAATGAGCAGTTCTTC
TRBD2	TRBJ2-3	TRBV12-3/TRBV12-4	few	CASSLMGTSGGGGTDTQYF	TGTGCCAGCAGTTTGATGGGGACTAGCGGGGGGGGGGGCACAGATACGCAGTATTTT
TRBD2	TRBJ2-3	TRBV12-3/TRBV12-4	many	CASSLTSGGAFDTQYF	TGTGCCAGCAGTCTTACTAGCGGGGGGGCTTTTGATACGCAGTATTTT
NA	TRBJ2-3	TRBV28	few	CASSSRQADTQYF	TGTGCCAGCAGTTCTAGACAGGCAGATACGCAGTATTTT